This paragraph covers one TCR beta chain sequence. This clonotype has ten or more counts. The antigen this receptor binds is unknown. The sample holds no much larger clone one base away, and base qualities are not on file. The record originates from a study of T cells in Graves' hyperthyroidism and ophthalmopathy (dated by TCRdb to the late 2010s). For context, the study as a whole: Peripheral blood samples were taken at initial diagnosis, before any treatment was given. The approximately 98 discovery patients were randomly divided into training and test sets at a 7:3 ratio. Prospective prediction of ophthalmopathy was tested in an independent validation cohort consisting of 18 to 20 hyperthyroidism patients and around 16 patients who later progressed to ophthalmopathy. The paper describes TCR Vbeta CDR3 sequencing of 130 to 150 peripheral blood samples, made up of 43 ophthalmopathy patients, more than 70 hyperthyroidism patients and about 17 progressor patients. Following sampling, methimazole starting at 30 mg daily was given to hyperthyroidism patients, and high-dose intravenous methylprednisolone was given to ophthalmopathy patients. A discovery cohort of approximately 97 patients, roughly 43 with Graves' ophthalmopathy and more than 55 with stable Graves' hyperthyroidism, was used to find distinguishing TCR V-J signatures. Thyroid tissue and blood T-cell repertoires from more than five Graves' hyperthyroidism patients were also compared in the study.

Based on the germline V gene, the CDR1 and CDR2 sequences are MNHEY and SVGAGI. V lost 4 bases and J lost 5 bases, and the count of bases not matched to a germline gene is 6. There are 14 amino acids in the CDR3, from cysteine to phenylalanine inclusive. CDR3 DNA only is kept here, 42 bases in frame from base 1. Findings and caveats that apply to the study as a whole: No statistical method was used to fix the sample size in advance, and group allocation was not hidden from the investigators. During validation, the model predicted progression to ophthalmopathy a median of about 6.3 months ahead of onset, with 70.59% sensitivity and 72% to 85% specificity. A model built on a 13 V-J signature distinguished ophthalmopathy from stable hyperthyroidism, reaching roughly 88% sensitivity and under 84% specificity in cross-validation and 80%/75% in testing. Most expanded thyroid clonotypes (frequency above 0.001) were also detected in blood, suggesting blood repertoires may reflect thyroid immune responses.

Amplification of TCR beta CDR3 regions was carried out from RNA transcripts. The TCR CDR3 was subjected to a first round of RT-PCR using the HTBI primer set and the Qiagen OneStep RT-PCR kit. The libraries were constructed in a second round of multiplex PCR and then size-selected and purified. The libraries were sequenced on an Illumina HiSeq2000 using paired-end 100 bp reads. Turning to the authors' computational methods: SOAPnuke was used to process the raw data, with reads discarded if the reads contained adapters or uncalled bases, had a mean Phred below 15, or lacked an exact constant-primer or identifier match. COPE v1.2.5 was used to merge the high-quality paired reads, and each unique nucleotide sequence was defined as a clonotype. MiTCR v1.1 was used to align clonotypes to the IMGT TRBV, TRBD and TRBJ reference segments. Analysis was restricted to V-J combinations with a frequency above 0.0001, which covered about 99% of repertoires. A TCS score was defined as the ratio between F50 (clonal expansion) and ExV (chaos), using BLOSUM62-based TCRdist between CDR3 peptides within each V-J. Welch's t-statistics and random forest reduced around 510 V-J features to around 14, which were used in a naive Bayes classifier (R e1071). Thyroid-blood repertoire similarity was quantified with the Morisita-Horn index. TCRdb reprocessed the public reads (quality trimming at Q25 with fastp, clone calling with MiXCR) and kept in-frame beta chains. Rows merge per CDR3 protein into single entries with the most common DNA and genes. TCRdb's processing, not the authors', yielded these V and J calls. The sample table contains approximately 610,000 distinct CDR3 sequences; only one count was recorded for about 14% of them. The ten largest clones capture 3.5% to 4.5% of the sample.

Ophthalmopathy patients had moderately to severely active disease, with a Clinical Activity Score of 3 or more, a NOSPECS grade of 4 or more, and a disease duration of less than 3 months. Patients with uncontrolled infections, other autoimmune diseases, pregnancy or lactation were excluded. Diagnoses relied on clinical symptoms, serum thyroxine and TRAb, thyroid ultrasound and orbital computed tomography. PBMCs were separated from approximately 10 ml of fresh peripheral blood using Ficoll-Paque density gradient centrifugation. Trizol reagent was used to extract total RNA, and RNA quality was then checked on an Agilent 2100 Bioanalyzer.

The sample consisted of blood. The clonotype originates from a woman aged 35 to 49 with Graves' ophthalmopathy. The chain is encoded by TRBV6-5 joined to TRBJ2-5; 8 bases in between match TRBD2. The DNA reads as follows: TGTGCCAGCAGTTCCAGCGGGAGAATGGAGACCCAGTACTTC. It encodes CASSSSGRMETQYF.